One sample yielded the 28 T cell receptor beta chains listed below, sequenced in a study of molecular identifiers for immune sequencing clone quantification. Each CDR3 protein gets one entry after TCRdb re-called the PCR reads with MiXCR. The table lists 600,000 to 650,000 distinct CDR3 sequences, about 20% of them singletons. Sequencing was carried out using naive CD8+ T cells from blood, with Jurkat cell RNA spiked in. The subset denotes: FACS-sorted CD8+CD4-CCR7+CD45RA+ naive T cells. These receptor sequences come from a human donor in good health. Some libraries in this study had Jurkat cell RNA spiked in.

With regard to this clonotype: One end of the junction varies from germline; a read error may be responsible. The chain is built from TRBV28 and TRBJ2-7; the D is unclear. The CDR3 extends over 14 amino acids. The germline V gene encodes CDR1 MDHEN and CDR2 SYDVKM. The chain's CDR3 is CASSLLAANYKQYF. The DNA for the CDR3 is TGTGCCAGCAGTTTACTGGCGGCGAACTACAAGCAGTACTTC.

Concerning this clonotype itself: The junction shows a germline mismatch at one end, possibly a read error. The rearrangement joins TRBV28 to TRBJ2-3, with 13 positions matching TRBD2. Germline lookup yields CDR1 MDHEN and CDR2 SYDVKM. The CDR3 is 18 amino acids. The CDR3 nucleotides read TGTGCCAGCACCCGCGGACTAGCGGGAGAGGGTTTAGCAGATACGCGGTATTTT. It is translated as CASTRGLAGEGLADTRYF. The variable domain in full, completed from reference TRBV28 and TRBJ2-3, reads DVKVTQSSRYLVKRTGEKVFLECVQDMDHENMFWYRQDPGLGLRLIYFSYDVKMKEKGDIPEGYSVSREKKERFSLILESASTNQTSMYLCASTRGLAGEGLADTRYFGPGTRLTVL.

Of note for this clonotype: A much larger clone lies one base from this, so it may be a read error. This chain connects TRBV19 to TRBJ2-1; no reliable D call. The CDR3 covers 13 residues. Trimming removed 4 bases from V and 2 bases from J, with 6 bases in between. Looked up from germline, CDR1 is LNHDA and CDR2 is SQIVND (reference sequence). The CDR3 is CASSTPPYNEQFF. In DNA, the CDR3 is TGTGCCAGTAGTACGCCCCCCTACAATGAGCAGTTCTTC.

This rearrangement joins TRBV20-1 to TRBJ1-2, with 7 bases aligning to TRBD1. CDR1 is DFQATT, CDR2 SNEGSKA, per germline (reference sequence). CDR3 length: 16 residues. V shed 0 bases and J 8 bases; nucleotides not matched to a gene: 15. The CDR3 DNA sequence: TGCAGTGCTAGAGATCGGGAGACCTGGACAGGCGAAGGCTACACCTTC. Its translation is CSARDRETWTGEGYTF.

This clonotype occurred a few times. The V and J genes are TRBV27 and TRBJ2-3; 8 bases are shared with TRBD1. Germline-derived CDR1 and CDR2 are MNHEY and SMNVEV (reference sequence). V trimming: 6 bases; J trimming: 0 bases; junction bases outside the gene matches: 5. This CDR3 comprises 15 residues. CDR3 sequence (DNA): TGTGCCAGCAGGGGGACAGGTTTCAGCACAGATACGCAGTATTTT. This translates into CASRGTGFSTDTQYF.

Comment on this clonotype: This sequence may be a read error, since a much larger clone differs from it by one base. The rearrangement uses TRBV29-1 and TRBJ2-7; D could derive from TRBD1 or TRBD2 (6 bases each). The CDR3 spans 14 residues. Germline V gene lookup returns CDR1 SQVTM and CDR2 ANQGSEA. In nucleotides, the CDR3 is TGCAGCGTTGAAACGGGGGCTACCTCCTACGAGCAGCACTTC. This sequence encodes CSVETGATSYEQHF.

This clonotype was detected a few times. In DNA form, the CDR3 reads TGTGCCAGCAGTCGGACCTTAGCGGGGGGCTTCGGGGGGGAGCTGTTTTTT. This gives the protein CASSRTLAGGFGGELFF. The genes are TRBV6-5 and TRBJ2-2; 10 nucleotides align to TRBD2. Looked up from germline, CDR1 is MNHEY and CDR2 is SVGAGI. The junction had 14 bases not matched to a gene; V was cut back by 5 bases and J by 8 bases. This CDR3 region has 17 residues.

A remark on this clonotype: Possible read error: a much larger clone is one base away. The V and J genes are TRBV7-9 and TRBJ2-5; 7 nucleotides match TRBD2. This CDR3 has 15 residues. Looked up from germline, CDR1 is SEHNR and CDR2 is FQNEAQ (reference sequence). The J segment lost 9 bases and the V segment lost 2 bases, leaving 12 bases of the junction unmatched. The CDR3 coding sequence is TGTGCCAGCAGCTTACGTAACGCGGGAGTGAAGGCCCAGTACTTC. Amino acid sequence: CASSLRNAGVKAQYF.

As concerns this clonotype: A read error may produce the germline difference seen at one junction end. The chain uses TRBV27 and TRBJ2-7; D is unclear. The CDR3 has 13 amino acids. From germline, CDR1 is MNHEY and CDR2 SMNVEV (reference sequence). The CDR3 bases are TGTGCCTGCAGTTCTACATTAGGCTACGAGCAGTACTTC. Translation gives CACSSTLGYEQYF.

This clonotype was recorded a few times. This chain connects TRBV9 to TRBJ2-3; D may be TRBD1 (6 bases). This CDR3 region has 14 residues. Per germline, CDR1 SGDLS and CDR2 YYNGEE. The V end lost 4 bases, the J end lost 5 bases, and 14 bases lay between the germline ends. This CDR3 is CASSPWTAGDTQYF. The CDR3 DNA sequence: TGTGCCAGCAGCCCCTGGACAGCAGGAGATACGCAGTATTTT.

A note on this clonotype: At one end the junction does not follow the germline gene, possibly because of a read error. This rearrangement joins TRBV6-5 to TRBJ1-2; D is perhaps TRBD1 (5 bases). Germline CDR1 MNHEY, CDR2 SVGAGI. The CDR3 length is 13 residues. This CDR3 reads CASSTDRSYGCTF. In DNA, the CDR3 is TGTGCCAGCAGTACAGACAGAAGCTATGGCTGCACCTTC.

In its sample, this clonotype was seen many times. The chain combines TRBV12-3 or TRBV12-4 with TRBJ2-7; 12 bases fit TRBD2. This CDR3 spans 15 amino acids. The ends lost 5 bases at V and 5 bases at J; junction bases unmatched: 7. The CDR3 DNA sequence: TGTGCCAGCAGTACCTCTAGCGGGGGGGCCGACGAGCAGTACTTC. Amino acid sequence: CASSTSSGGADEQYF.

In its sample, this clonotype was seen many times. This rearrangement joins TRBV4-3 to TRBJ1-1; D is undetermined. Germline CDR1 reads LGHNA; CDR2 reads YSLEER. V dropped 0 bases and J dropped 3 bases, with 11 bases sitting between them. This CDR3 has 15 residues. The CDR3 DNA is TGCGCCAGCAGCCAAGATCACAACAGTTACACTGAAGCTTTCTTT. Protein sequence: CASSQDHNSYTEAFF.

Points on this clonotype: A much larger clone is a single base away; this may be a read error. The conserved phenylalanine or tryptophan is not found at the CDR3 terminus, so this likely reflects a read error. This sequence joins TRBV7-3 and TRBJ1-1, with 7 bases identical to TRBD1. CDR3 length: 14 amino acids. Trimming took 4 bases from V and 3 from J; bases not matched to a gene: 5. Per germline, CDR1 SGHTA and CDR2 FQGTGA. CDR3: CASSSTGTDTEAFS. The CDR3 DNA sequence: TGTGCCAGCAGCTCCACCGGGACAGACACTGAAGCTTTCTCT.

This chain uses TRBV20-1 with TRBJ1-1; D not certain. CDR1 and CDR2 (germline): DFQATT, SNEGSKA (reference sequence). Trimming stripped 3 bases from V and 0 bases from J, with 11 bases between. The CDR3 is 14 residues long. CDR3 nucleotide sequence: TGCAGTGCTAGGGTGGAGCTTATGAACACTGAAGCTTTCTTT. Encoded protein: CSARVELMNTEAFF.

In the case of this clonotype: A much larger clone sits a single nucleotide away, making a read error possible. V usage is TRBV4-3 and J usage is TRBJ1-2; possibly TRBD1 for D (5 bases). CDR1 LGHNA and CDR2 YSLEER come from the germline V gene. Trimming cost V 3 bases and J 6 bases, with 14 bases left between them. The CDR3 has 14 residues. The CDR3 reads CASSHRSGRDGYTF. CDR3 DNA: TGCGCCAGCAGCCATCGATCAGGGCGGGATGGCTACACCTTC.

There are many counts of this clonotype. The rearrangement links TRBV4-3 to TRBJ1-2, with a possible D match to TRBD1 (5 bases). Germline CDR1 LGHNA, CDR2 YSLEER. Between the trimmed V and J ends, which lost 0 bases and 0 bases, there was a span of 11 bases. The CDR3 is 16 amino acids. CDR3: CASSQDRDRANYGYTF. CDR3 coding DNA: TGCGCCAGCAGCCAAGATCGAGACAGAGCTAACTATGGCTACACCTTC.

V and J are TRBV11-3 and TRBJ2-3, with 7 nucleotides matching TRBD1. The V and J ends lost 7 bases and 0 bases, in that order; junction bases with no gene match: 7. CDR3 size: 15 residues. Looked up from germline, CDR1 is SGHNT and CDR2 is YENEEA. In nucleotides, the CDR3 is TGTGCCAGCACCCCGGGCAGGGGGAGCACAGATACGCAGTATTTT. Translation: CASTPGRGSTDTQYF.

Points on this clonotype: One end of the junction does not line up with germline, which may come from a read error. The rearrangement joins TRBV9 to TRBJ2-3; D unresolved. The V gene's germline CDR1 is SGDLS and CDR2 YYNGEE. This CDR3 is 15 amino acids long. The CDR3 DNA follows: TGTGCCAGCGGCGTAGCCGTGGCCAGCACAGATACGCAGTATTTT. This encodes CASGVAVASTDTQYF.

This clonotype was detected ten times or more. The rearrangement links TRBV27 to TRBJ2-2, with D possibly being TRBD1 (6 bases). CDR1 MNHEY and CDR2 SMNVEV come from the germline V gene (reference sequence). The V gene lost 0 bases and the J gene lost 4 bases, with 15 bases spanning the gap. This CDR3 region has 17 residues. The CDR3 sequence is CASSLSSRGSGTGELFF. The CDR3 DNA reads TGTGCCAGCAGTTTATCGAGCAGGGGATCTGGCACCGGGGAGCTGTTTTTT.

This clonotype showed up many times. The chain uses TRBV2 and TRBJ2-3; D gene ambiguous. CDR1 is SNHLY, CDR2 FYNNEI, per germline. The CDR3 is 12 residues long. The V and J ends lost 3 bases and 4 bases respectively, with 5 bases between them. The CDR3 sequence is CASSDRADTQYF. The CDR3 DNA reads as TGTGCCAGCAGTGATCGGGCAGATACGCAGTATTTT.

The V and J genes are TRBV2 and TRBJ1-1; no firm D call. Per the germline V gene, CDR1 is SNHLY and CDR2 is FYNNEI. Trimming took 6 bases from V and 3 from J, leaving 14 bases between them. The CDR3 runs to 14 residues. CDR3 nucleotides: TGTGCCAGCAGCCGCGGGGTGCAGCACACTGAAGCTTTCTTT. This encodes CASSRGVQHTEAFF.

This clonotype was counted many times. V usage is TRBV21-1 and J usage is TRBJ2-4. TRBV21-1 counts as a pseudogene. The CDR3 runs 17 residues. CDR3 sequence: CASSKGVTGIAKNIQYF. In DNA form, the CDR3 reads TGTGCCAGCAGCAAAGGGGTCACCGGAATAGCCAAAAACATTCAGTACTTC.

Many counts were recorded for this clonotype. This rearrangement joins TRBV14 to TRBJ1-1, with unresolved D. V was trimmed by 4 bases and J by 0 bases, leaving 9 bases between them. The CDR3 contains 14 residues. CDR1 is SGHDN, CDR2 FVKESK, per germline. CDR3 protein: CASSPHKMNTEAFF. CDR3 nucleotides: TGTGCCAGCAGCCCTCATAAAATGAACACTGAAGCTTTCTTT.

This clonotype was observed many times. CDR3 DNA sequence: TGTGCCAGCAGTTACGGGGCTGCAGAAAAACTGTTTTTT. It encodes CASSYGAAEKLFF. The chain employs TRBV6-5 and TRBJ1-4; D may be TRBD1 (5 bases). This CDR3 is built from 13 residues. V lost 2 bases, J lost 8 bases, and 9 bases lay in between. The germline CDR1 and CDR2 sequences are MNHEY and SVGAGI.

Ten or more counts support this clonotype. The CDR3 region is CSRLGSGRRTSYEQYF. CDR3 in DNA: TGCAGTCGACTGGGGAGCGGGAGGCGCACCTCCTACGAGCAGTACTTC. This chain joins TRBV20-1 and TRBJ2-7; 9 bases are shared with TRBD2. Per the germline V gene, CDR1 is DFQATT and CDR2 is SNEGSKA (reference sequence). V shed 8 bases, J shed 0 bases, and the junction held 14 bases outside the gene matches. The CDR3 totals 16 residues.

This CDR3 reads CATSPRWESTDTQYF. The CDR3 bases are TGTGCCACCAGCCCTAGGTGGGAGAGCACAGATACGCAGTATTTT. The chain recombines TRBV15 with TRBJ2-3; D might be TRBD2 (5 bases). Trimming left V 5 bases short and J 0 bases short, with 12 bases between. The germline CDR1 and CDR2 sequences are LNHNV and YYDKDF (reference sequence). The CDR3 has 15 amino acids.

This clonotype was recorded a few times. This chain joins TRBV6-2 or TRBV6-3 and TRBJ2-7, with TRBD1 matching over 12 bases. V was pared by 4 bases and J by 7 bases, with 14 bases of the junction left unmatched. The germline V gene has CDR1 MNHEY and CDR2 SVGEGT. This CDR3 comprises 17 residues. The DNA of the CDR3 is TGTGCCAGCAGTTCCCTAAGCCGGGGACAGGGGGCGAATGAGCAGTACTTC. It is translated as CASSSLSRGQGANEQYF.